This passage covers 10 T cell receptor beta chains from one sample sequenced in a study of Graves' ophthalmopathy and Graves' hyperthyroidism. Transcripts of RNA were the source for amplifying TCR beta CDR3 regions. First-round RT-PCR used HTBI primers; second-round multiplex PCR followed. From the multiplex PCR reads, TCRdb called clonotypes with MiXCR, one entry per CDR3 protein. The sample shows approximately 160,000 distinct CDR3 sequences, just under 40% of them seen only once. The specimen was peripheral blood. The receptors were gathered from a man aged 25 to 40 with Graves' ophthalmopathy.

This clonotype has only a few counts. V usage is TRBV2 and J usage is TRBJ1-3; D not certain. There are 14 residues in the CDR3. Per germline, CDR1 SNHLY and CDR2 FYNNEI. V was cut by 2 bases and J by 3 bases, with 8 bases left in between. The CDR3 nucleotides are TGTGCCAGCAGTGAATTAGGGAGTGGAAACACCATATATTTT. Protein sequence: CASSELGSGNTIYF.

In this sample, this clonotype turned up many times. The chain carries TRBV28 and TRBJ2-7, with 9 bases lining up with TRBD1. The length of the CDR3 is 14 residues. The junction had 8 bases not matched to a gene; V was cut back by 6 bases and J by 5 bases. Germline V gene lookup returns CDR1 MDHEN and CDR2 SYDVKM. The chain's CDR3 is CASRRGQGNNEQYF. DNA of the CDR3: TGTGCCAGCAGGAGGGGACAGGGTAATAACGAGCAGTACTTC.

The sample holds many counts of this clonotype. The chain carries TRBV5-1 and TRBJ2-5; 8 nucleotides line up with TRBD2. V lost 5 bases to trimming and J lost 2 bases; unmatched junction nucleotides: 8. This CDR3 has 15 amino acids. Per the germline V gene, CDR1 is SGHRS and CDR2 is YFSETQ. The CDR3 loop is CASSQIAGSQETQYF. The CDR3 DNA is TGCGCCAGCAGTCAAATAGCGGGAAGTCAAGAGACCCAGTACTTC.

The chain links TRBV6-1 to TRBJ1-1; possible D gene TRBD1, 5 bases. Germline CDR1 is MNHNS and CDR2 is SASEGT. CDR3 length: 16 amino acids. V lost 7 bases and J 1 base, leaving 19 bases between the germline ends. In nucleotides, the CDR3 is TGTGCCAGCAAATGGGGTCGGGGAGGGACGAACACTGAAGCTTTCTTT. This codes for CASKWGRGGTNTEAFF.

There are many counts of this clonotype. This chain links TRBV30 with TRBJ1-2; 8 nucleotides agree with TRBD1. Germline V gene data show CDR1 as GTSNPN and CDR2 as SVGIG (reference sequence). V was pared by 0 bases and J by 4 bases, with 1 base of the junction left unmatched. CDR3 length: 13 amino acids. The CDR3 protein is CAWSVQGAYGYTF. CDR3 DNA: TGTGCCTGGAGTGTTCAGGGGGCCTATGGCTACACCTTC. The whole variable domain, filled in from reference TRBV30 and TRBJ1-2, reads SQTIHQWPATLVQPVGSPLSLECTVEGTSNPNLYWYRQAAGRGLQLLFYSVGIGQISSEVPQNLSASRPQDRQFILSSKKLLLSDSGFYLCAWSVQGAYGYTFGSGTRLTVV.

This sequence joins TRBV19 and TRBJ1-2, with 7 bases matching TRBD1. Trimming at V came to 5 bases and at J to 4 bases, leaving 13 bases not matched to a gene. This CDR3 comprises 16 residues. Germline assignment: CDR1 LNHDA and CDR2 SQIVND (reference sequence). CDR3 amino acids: CASSADRAVILYGYTF. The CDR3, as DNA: TGTGCCAGTAGTGCTGACAGGGCTGTTATTCTCTATGGCTACACCTTC.

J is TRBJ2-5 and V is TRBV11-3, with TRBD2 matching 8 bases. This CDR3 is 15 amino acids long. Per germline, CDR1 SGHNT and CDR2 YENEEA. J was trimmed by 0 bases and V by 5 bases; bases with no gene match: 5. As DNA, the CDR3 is TGTGCCAGCAGCGCAGAGCGGGAGTACCAAGAGACCCAGTACTTC. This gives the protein CASSAEREYQETQYF.

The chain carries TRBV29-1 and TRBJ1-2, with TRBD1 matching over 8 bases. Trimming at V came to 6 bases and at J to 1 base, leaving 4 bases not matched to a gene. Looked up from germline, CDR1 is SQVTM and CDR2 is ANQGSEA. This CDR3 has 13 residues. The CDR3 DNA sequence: TGCAGCGTGCCGACAGGGGATAACTATGGCTACACCTTC. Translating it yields CSVPTGDNYGYTF.

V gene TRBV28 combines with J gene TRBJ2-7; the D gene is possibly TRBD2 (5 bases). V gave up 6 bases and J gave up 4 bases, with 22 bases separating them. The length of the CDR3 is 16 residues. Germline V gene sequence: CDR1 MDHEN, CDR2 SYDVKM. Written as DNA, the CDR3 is TGTGCCAGCAGCCACGGGGTAGCTGCCTTTGGGTACGAGCAGTACTTC. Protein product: CASSHGVAAFGYEQYF.

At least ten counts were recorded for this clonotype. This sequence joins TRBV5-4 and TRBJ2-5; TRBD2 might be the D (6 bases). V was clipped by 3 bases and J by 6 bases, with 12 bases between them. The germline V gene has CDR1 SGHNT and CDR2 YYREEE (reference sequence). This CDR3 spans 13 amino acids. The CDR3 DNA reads TGTGCCAGCAGCTCGGGGGATCGAAAGACCCAGTACTTC. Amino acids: CASSSGDRKTQYF. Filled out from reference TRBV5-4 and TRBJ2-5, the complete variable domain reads ETGVTQSPTHLIKTRGQQVTLRCSSQSGHNTVSWYQQALGQGPQFIFQYYREEENGRGNFPPRFSGLQFPNYSSELNVNALELDDSALYLCASSSGDRKTQYFGPGTRLLVL.